The 16 T cell receptor beta chains below come from one sample, sequenced in a study of resident and recirculating memory T cells in vitiligo. The assay was immunoSEQ multiplex PCR, and TCRdb's table has in-frame clones only and misses some. The sample records about 76,000 clones, about 90% being singletons. Sequenced sample: blood. Receptors originate from a male donor with vitiligo.

This clone was picked up one time. This rearrangement joins TRBV5-3 to TRBJ2-2, with TRBD1 as a possible D gene (6 bases). TRBV5-3 is classed as an ORF, of uncertain function. With 4 bases removed from V and 3 bases from J, the gap between germline ends came to 25 bases. The CDR3 has 19 amino acids. The DNA for the CDR3 is TGTGCCAGAAGCCTAAGCGAATCTTCCGACAGGCAATACACCGGGGAGCTGTTTTTT. This translates into CARSLSESSDRQYTGELFF.

This chain uses TRBV28 with TRBJ1-3, with D unclear. CDR3 length equals 10 residues. V lost 6 bases and J 16 bases, leaving 13 bases between the germline ends. Germline-derived CDR1 and CDR2 are MDHEN and SYDVKM. The CDR3 region is CASSANRTYF. The DNA of the CDR3 is TGTGCCAGCAGCGCCAACCGGACTTATTTT.

The V call is TRBV28, the J call TRBJ1-1; possibly TRBD1 for D (6 bases). Trimming pared 9 bases from V and 4 bases from J, leaving 21 bases between. Germline loops: CDR1 MDHEN, CDR2 SYDVKM. The CDR3 has 15 residues. CDR3 nucleotide sequence: TGTGCCAGTAAGCCGGGACATCATTTGGGCACTGAAGCTTTCTTT. Translation gives CASKPGHHLGTEAFF.

The chain is built from TRBV4-1 and TRBJ1-2; D is perhaps TRBD1 (5 bases). There are 16 residues in the CDR3. Trimming took off 4 bases at V and 7 bases at J, with 22 bases between the two ends. The germline gives CDR1 MGHRA, CDR2 YSYEKL. This CDR3 reads CASSRSDRLSLGGYTF. The CDR3 DNA is TGCGCCAGCAGCCGGTCCGACAGACTGAGCCTTGGTGGCTACACCTTC.

This chain connects TRBV7-9 to TRBJ2-7; D gene uncertain. V was shortened by 5 bases and J by 4 bases, with 12 bases between the two germline ends. The CDR3 loop spans 13 amino acids. The germline CDR1 and CDR2 sequences are SEHNR and FQNEAQ (reference sequence). This chain's CDR3 is CASSPPTAYEQYF. The CDR3 nucleotides are TGTGCCAGCAGCCCCCCGACTGCTTACGAGCAGTACTTC.

The chain employs TRBV28 and TRBJ1-2, with 8 bases identical to TRBD1. Trimming took 6 bases from V and 1 from J; bases not matched to a gene: 13. Germline V lookup: CDR1 MDHEN, CDR2 SYDVKM. This CDR3 is 17 amino acids long. CDR3 nucleotides: TGTGCCAGCAGCCAAAGACAGGGGCGGTGGGGTAACTATGGCTACACCTTC. It codes for CASSQRQGRWGNYGYTF.

The rearrangement joins TRBV27 to TRBJ1-5; D is ambiguous. This CDR3 has 13 amino acids. V was trimmed by 7 bases and J by 8 bases, leaving 15 bases between them. CDR1 is MNHEY and CDR2 is SMNVEV in the germline V gene (reference sequence). The CDR3 sequence: CASNPPGSKPQHF. CDR3 nucleotide sequence: TGTGCCAGCAATCCCCCGGGATCGAAGCCCCAGCATTTT.

This clone was recorded a few times. The V call is TRBV28, the J call TRBJ1-5; 7 nucleotides agree with TRBD1. The V and J ends lost 4 bases and 9 bases, in that order; junction bases with no gene match: 15. CDR1 MDHEN and CDR2 SYDVKM come from the germline V gene. The CDR3 has 16 amino acids. The CDR3 region is CASSSGDSRRSRPQHF. CDR3 nucleotides: TGTGCCAGCAGTTCCGGGGACAGCCGTCGGAGTCGGCCCCAGCATTTT.

The chain is built from TRBV28 and TRBJ1-5, with 8 bases that match TRBD1. V dropped 3 bases and J dropped 4; count of bases not matched to a gene: 8. Germline V lookup: CDR1 MDHEN, CDR2 SYDVKM. The CDR3 consists of 16 residues. CDR3 loop: CASSFSGQGRNQPQHF. The CDR3 DNA reads as TGTGCCAGCAGTTTCTCTGGACAGGGACGGAATCAGCCCCAGCATTTT.

The rearrangement links TRBV4-2 to TRBJ2-7; 12 bases fit TRBD2. J gave up 4 bases and V 1 base, and 5 bases lay outside the gene matches. The CDR3 contains 16 residues. Germline V CDR1 and CDR2: LGHNA, YNFKEQ. The CDR3: CASSQALAGGLYEQYF. As DNA, the CDR3 is TGTGCCAGCAGCCAAGCTCTAGCGGGAGGGTTATACGAGCAGTACTTC.

The chain joins TRBV30 to TRBJ1-3, with D possibly being TRBD1 (5 bases). Trimming stripped 3 bases from V and 2 bases from J, with 8 bases between. Germline lookup yields CDR1 GTSNPN and CDR2 SVGIG (reference sequence). The CDR3 runs to 13 residues. Here the CDR3 DNA reads TGTGCCTGGAGGAAAGGGGCTGGAAACACCATATATTTT. It encodes CAWRKGAGNTIYF. Looking up the rest from reference TRBV30 and TRBJ1-3 gives the full variable domain: SQTIHQWPATLVQPVGSPLSLECTVEGTSNPNLYWYRQAAGRGLQLLFYSVGIGQISSEVPQNLSASRPQDRQFILSSKKLLLSDSGFYLCAWRKGAGNTIYFGEGSWLTVV.

V usage is TRBV19 and J usage is TRBJ1-2; 10 bases match TRBD1. Germline V gene lookup returns CDR1 LNHDA and CDR2 SQIVND (reference sequence). The CDR3 consists of 19 residues. Trimming removed 4 bases from V and 5 bases from J; junction bases left unmatched: 19. The CDR3 is CASSTSSGTGALSLYGYTF. CDR3 DNA: TGTGCCAGTAGTACCTCTTCAGGGACAGGGGCCTTATCCTTATATGGCTACACCTTC.

The genes are TRBV6-4 and TRBJ2-5, with D possibly being TRBD2 (6 bases). In germline, CDR1 is MRHNA, CDR2 SNTAGT. V was cut by 5 bases and J by 5 bases, with 21 bases left in between. This CDR3 is built from 16 residues. The CDR3 DNA reads as TGTGCCAGCAGTATACGCGGGACCGCCCCGGGGGAGACCCAGTACTTC. This encodes CASSIRGTAPGETQYF.

The V and J genes are TRBV2 and TRBJ2-7; tentative D call: TRBD2 (6 bases). CDR1 and CDR2 from the germline V gene are SNHLY and FYNNEI. The CDR3 has 15 residues. Trimming removed 7 bases at V and 3 bases at J, with 19 bases between. CDR3 nucleotides: TGTGCCAGCATCTCGCGGTTAGCGGAGAGCTACGAGCAGTACTTC. This sequence encodes CASISRLAESYEQYF.

The chain has TRBV10-3 and TRBJ2-7, with TRBD1 identical over 11 bases. CDR1 is ENHRY, CDR2 SYGVKD, per germline. The length of the CDR3 is 16 residues. After removal of 0 bases from V and 2 bases from J, the junction contained 3 bases not matched to a gene. The CDR3 is CAISESQGQGAYEQYF. CDR3 nucleotides: TGTGCCATCAGTGAGTCCCAGGGACAGGGGGCCTACGAGCAGTACTTC.

The chain employs TRBV5-4 and TRBJ2-7; D is perhaps TRBD1 (6 bases). The ends were cut back, 9 bases at V and 4 bases at J, with 11 bases in the middle. The V gene's germline CDR1 is SGHNT and CDR2 YYREEE (reference sequence). The CDR3 consists of 11 residues. CDR3 nucleotide sequence: TGTGCCACCTCGAGGGGGTACGAGCAGTACTTC. This codes for CATSRGYEQYF.